The 22 T cell receptor beta chains in this list originate from one sample, sequenced in a study of T cell responses to AZD1222 COVID-19 vaccine. Only in-frame clones appear in the TCRdb table, and some are missing; sequencing was by immunoSEQ multiplex PCR. The data contain about 180,000 clones, around 89% of them singletons. The starting material was peripheral blood, obtained 28 days after the second dose of the MenACWY control vaccine. All receptors derive from an adult who received the MenACWY meningococcal vaccine as a control.

The chain recombines TRBV6-2 or TRBV6-3 with TRBJ2-7, with a possible D match to TRBD1 (5 bases). Germline V gives CDR1 MNHEY, CDR2 SVGEGT. The CDR3 consists of 12 residues. The V gene lost 6 bases and the J gene lost 4 bases, with 10 bases spanning the gap. The CDR3 region is CASSPGIYEQYF. The CDR3, as DNA: TGTGCCAGCAGCCCAGGGATTTACGAGCAGTACTTC.

The chain uses TRBV29-1 and TRBJ1-2; TRBD1 agrees at 7 bases. Germline V gives CDR1 SQVTM, CDR2 ANQGSEA. The CDR3 length is 12 residues. V gave up 4 bases and J gave up 5 bases; unmatched junction bases: 4. The CDR3 reads CSVGDSSYGYTF. DNA for the CDR3: TGCAGCGTTGGGGACAGTAGTTATGGCTACACCTTC. The variable domain in full, completed from reference TRBV29-1 and TRBJ1-2, reads SAVISQKPSRDICQRGTSLTIQCQVDSQVTMMFWYRQQPGQSLTLIATANQGSEATYESGFVIDKFPISRPNLTFSTLTVSNMSPEDSSIYLCSVGDSSYGYTFGSGTRLTVV.

The rearrangement links TRBV4-3 to TRBJ1-2; D is possibly TRBD1 (5 bases). Trimming took 0 bases from V and 6 from J, leaving 8 bases between them. The CDR3 spans 13 residues. The germline V gene encodes CDR1 LGHNA and CDR2 YSLEER. Here the CDR3 reads CASSQDGAHGYTF. The CDR3 coding sequence is TGCGCCAGCAGCCAAGATGGGGCCCATGGCTACACCTTC.

The rearrangement uses TRBV6-5 and TRBJ1-5; D remains ambiguous. The CDR3 runs 11 residues. Germline assignment: CDR1 MNHEY and CDR2 SVGAGI. V was clipped by 7 bases and J by 11 bases, with 12 bases between them. This CDR3 reads CASTFGGAQHF. The CDR3 coding sequence is TGTGCCAGCACGTTTGGTGGGGCCCAGCATTTT.

The chain links TRBV6-1 to TRBJ2-3; possible D gene TRBD2, 5 bases. This CDR3 has 16 amino acids. The V end lost 4 bases, the J end lost 2 bases, and 16 bases lay between the germline ends. Germline-derived CDR1 and CDR2 are MNHNS and SASEGT. The CDR3 nucleotides are TGTGCCAGCAGTGCGGAGACTACCTTAGTCACAGATACGCAGTATTTT. Translating gives CASSAETTLVTDTQYF.

The chain links TRBV5-1 to TRBJ2-1, with 8 bases matching TRBD1. The junction had 12 bases not matched to a gene; V was cut back by 2 bases and J by 11 bases. Per germline, CDR1 SGHRS and CDR2 YFSETQ. This CDR3 has 15 residues. The CDR3 nucleotides are TGCGCCAGCAGCTTTGGGACAGGCCTCACAGAGCAGCAGTTCTTC. This gives the protein CASSFGTGLTEQQFF.

J is TRBJ1-2 and V is TRBV28, with TRBD1 as a possible D gene (6 bases). The CDR3 runs to 14 residues. Germline CDR1 reads MDHEN; CDR2 reads SYDVKM. The V end was cut by 7 bases, the J end by 4 bases, with 16 bases between. The CDR3 nucleotides read TGTGCCAGCAAACCAGAGGGGGTTGGCTATGGCTACACCTTC. Residues: CASKPEGVGYGYTF.

This chain links TRBV20-1 with TRBJ1-1; D is undetermined. Between the trimmed V and J ends, which lost 5 bases and 6 bases, there was a span of 10 bases. The CDR3 loop spans 11 amino acids. CDR1 and CDR2 from the germline V gene are DFQATT and SNEGSKA (reference sequence). DNA of the CDR3: TGCAGTGCTGGGATGGGCGCTGAAGCTTTCTTT. Its protein is CSAGMGAEAFF.

This CDR3 reads CASSLQGGSNQPQHF. In DNA form, the CDR3 reads TGTGCCAGCAGTTTACAAGGGGGTAGCAATCAGCCCCAGCATTTT. This chain joins TRBV27 and TRBJ1-5; tentative D call: TRBD1 (6 bases). Trimming pared 2 bases from V and 0 bases from J, leaving 8 bases between. The CDR3 contains 15 residues. Germline V gives CDR1 MNHEY, CDR2 SMNVEV (reference sequence).

A single count supports this clone. The V gene is TRBV24-1, the J gene TRBJ1-4; D is undetermined. V lost 9 bases, J lost 0 bases, and 7 bases lay in between. This CDR3 has 13 amino acids. CDR1 and CDR2 from the germline V gene are KGHDR and SFDVKD. In DNA, the CDR3 is TGTGCCACCGTAGCAACAACTAATGAAAAACTGTTTTTT. This gives the protein CATVATTNEKLFF.

The CDR3 bases are TGTGCCAGTAGTTTGGGACAGGATTATCAGCCCCAGCATTTT. Translation gives CASSLGQDYQPQHF. The genes are TRBV19 and TRBJ1-5; 8 bases are shared with TRBD1. V trimming: 5 bases; J trimming: 5 bases; junction bases outside the gene matches: 5. The V gene's germline CDR1 is LNHDA and CDR2 SQIVND (reference sequence). The CDR3 is 14 residues long.

The V gene is TRBV3-1 (or the pseudogene TRBV3-2), the J gene TRBJ2-6; D unresolved. The CDR3 runs 14 residues. Between the trimmed V and J ends, which lost 0 bases and 9 bases, there was a span of 9 bases. The V gene's germline CDR1 is LGHDT and CDR2 YNNKEL (reference sequence). The CDR3 DNA reads TGTGCCAGCAGCCAAGAGGTTGGCGGCAACGTCCTGACTTTC. Amino acid sequence: CASSQEVGGNVLTF.

The genes are TRBV27 and TRBJ2-3, with TRBD1 matching 10 bases. The CDR3 totals 15 residues. CDR1 is MNHEY, CDR2 SMNVEV, per germline (reference sequence). V lost 3 bases to trimming and J lost 3 bases; unmatched junction nucleotides: 3. CDR3 protein: CASSFWDRGTDTQYF. Written as DNA, the CDR3 is TGTGCCAGCAGTTTTTGGGACAGGGGAACAGATACGCAGTATTTT.

The J gene is TRBJ1-5, the V gene TRBV28, with D possibly matching TRBD1 (5 bases). V dropped 8 bases and J dropped 0 bases, with 17 bases sitting between them. The CDR3 has 16 amino acids. Germline loops: CDR1 MDHEN, CDR2 SYDVKM. CDR3 DNA: TGTGCCAGCCAACTACGAGGGGCCCATAGCAATCAGCCCCAGCATTTT. Protein: CASQLRGAHSNQPQHF.

The chain combines TRBV11-2 with TRBJ1-6; D is undetermined. V lost 2 bases, J lost 2 bases, and 10 bases lay in between. The CDR3 consists of 16 residues. The germline gives CDR1 SGHAT, CDR2 FQNNGV. DNA for the CDR3: TGTGCCAGCAGCTTATACGAGGGCACCTATAATTCACCCCTCCACTTT. Translation gives CASSLYEGTYNSPLHF.

V is TRBV5-1 and J is TRBJ2-1; a weak D match, TRBD2 (6 bases). Trimming removed 5 bases from V and 8 bases from J, with 20 bases in between. Germline V lookup: CDR1 SGHRS, CDR2 YFSETQ. The CDR3 totals 15 residues. The CDR3 reads CASRRGGLPTDEQFF. The CDR3 DNA reads as TGCGCCAGCAGACGGGGCGGACTACCCACGGATGAGCAGTTCTTC.

V gene TRBV25-1 combines with J gene TRBJ1-5; D is uncertain. This CDR3 is 14 amino acids long. Per germline, CDR1 MGHDK and CDR2 SYGVNS. V dropped 1 base and J dropped 4 bases, with 8 bases sitting between them. The CDR3 sequence: CASSESVWNQPQHF. The CDR3 DNA is TGTGCCAGCAGTGAATCTGTGTGGAATCAGCCCCAGCATTTT.

This chain connects TRBV30 to TRBJ2-1; 8 bases fit TRBD1. The germline V gene has CDR1 GTSNPN and CDR2 SVGIG (reference sequence). The V gene end was trimmed by 4 bases and the J gene end by 0 bases; junction bases not matched to a gene: 2. This CDR3 spans 14 amino acids. CDR3 DNA sequence: TGTGCCTGGAACAGGGGGAGCTCCTACAATGAGCAGTTCTTC. Encoded protein: CAWNRGSSYNEQFF.

The CDR3 region has the DNA TGTGCCAGCTCGCGAGCAGGGTCCTACGAGCAGTACTTC. Its protein product is CASSRAGSYEQYF. This chain uses TRBV2 with TRBJ2-7, with D perhaps TRBD1 (5 bases). The V gene's germline CDR1 is SNHLY and CDR2 FYNNEI. The CDR3 has 13 amino acids. Trimming stripped 8 bases from V and 1 base from J, with 12 bases between.

V usage is TRBV14 and J usage is TRBJ2-7; D call uncertain. Trimming shortened V by 4 bases and J by 0 bases, and 10 bases separated the two germline ends. In germline, CDR1 is SGHDN, CDR2 FVKESK. This CDR3 has 14 residues. CDR3 sequence (DNA): TGTGCCAGCAGCCCCCCCGCTAGCTCCTACGAGCAGTACTTC. It codes for CASSPPASSYEQYF. The complete variable domain, with remaining parts taken from reference TRBV14 and TRBJ2-7, reads EAGVTQFPSHSVIEKGQTVTLRCDPISGHDNLYWYRRVMGKEIKFLLHFVKESKQDESGMPNNRFLAERTGGTYSTLKVQPAELEDSGVYFCASSPPASSYEQYFGPGTRLTVT.

This clone was recorded only once. V gene TRBV9 combines with J gene TRBJ1-4; D gene uncertain. Per germline, CDR1 SGDLS and CDR2 YYNGEE. The CDR3 spans 13 residues. Trimming pared 0 bases from V and 8 bases from J, leaving 8 bases between. This chain's CDR3 is CASSVGVREKLFF. CDR3 DNA sequence: TGTGCCAGCAGCGTAGGGGTCCGCGAAAAACTGTTTTTT.

This clone has a count of ten or more. This chain uses TRBV7-2 with TRBJ1-5, with no clear D. The ends were cut back, 7 bases at V and 5 bases at J, with 12 bases in the middle. The germline V gene encodes CDR1 SGHTA and CDR2 FQGNSA. This CDR3 has 13 residues. CDR3 nucleotides: TGTGCCAGCACCATTTCTTGGGATCAGCCCCAGCATTTT. It encodes CASTISWDQPQHF.